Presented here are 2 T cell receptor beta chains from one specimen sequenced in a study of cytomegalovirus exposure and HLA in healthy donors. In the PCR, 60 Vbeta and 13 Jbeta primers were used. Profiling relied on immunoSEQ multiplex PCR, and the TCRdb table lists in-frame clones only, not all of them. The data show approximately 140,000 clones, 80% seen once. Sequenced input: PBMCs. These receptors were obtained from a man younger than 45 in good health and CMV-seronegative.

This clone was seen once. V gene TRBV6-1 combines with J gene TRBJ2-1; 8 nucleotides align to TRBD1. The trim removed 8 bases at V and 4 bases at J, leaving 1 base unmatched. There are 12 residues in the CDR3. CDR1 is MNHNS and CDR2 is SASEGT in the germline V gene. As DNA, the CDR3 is TGTGCCAGCCGGACAGGGTACAATGAGCAGTTCTTC. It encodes CASRTGYNEQFF.

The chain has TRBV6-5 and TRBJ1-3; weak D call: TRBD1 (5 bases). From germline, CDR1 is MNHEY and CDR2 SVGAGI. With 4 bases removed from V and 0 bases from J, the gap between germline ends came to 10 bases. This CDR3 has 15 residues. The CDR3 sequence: CASSSTDNSGNTIYF. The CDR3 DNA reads TGTGCCAGCAGTTCCACGGACAACTCTGGAAACACCATATATTTT.